This T cell receptor (beta chain) was recovered during a study of cytomegalovirus exposure and HLA in healthy donors. V gave up 1 base and J gave up 2 bases, with 5 bases separating them. Per the germline V gene, CDR1 is SEHNR and CDR2 is FQNEAQ (reference sequence). The CDR3 sequence is 13 residues long. Primers included in the PCR were 60 Vbeta and 13 Jbeta primers. TCRdb's table, derived via immunoSEQ multiplex PCR, lists solely in-frame clones and lacks some. Of approximately 210,000 clones listed, 82% are singletons. This receptor was taken from a man aged 35-49 years in good health and CMV-seropositive. Sequencing input: PBMCs. This chain joins TRBV7-9 and TRBJ1-1, with D unresolved. The CDR3 is CASSLDFNTEAFF. The CDR3 DNA reads as TGTGCCAGCAGCTTAGACTTCAACACTGAAGCTTTCTTT.